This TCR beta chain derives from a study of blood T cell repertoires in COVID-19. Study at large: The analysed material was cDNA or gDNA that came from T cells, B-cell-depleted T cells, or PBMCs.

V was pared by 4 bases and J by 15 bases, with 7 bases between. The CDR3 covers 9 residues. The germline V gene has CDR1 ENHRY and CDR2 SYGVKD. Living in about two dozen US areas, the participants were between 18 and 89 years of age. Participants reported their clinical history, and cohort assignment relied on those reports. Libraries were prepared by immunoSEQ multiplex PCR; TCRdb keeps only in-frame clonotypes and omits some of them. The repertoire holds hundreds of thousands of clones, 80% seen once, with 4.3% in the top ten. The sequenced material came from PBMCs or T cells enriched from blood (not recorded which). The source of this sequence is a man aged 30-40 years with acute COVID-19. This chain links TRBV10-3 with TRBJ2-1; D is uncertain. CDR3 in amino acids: CAISVQRFF. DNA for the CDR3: TGTGCCATCAGTGTTCAGCGGTTCTTC.